One sample yielded the 20 T cell receptor beta chains listed below, sequenced in a study of T cell responses to AZD1222 COVID-19 vaccine. TCRdb keeps only in-frame clones here, not all; method: immunoSEQ multiplex PCR. The profile shows approximately 190,000 clones, over 85% of them singletons. The specimen comprised peripheral blood, sampled 28 days after the second AZD1222 dose. The receptors shown here come from an adult who received the AZD1222 COVID-19 vaccine.

V and J are TRBV5-6 and TRBJ1-6, with D uncertain. The CDR3 consists of 14 residues. Germline values: CDR1 SGHDT, CDR2 YYEEEE. Trimming removed 0 bases from V and 5 bases from J, with 6 bases in between. Here the CDR3 DNA reads TGTGCCAGCAGCTTGGCAGAGAATAATTCACCCCTCCACTTT. Residues: CASSLAENNSPLHF. Supplemented by reference TRBV5-6 and TRBJ1-6, the full variable domain reads DAGVTQSPTHLIKTRGQQVTLRCSPKSGHDTVSWYQQALGQGPQFIFQYYEEEERQRGNFPDRFSGHQFPNYSSELNVNALLLGDSALYLCASSLAENNSPLHFGNGTRLTVT.

V gene TRBV13 combines with J gene TRBJ2-7; D ambiguous. Germline V gives CDR1 PRHDT, CDR2 FYEKMQ (reference sequence). The CDR3 has 15 residues. V lost 0 bases to trimming and J lost 2 bases, with 11 bases between them. In DNA form, the CDR3 reads TGTGCCAGCAGCTTAGGTTTAGGTCCTCCCTACGAGCAGTACTTC. It encodes CASSLGLGPPYEQYF. Looking up the rest from reference TRBV13 and TRBJ2-7 gives the full variable domain: AAGVIQSPRHLIKEKRETATLKCYPIPRHDTVYWYQQGPGQDPQFLISFYEKMQSDKGSIPDRFSAQQFSDYHSELNMSSLELGDSALYFCASSLGLGPPYEQYFGPGTRLTVT.

The chain is built from TRBV6-5 and TRBJ2-7; D could derive from TRBD1 or TRBD2 (5 bases each). The germline gives CDR1 MNHEY, CDR2 SVGAGI. The CDR3 runs 13 residues. The V and J ends lost 6 bases and 7 bases respectively, with 16 bases between them. The CDR3 DNA follows: TGTGCCAGCAGGGACTGGCCTGGGGGTGAGCAGTACTTC. It is translated as CASRDWPGGEQYF.

The V and J genes are TRBV7-2 and TRBJ1-5, with TRBD1 matching 9 bases. V lost 6 bases to trimming and J lost 4 bases; unmatched junction nucleotides: 7. CDR1 is SGHTA, CDR2 FQGNSA, per germline. The CDR3 has 15 amino acids. CDR3 amino acids: CASSFGTGTNQPQHF. In nucleotides, the CDR3 is TGTGCCAGCAGTTTTGGGACAGGGACGAATCAGCCCCAGCATTTT.

This chain connects TRBV20-1 to TRBJ1-2; D gene unclear. V gave up 3 bases and J gave up 0 bases, with 11 bases separating them. The V gene's germline CDR1 is DFQATT and CDR2 SNEGSKA (reference sequence). The CDR3 is 14 residues long. Here the CDR3 reads CSASMAEANYGYTF. CDR3 in DNA: TGCAGTGCTAGTATGGCAGAAGCTAACTATGGCTACACCTTC.

The genes are TRBV5-1 and TRBJ1-1, with 9 nucleotides matching TRBD1. The germline V gene encodes CDR1 SGHRS and CDR2 YFSETQ. The CDR3 contains 16 residues. J was trimmed by 4 bases and V by 7 bases; bases with no gene match: 14. CDR3 nucleotides: TGCGCCAGCGGAATAGAGGGACAGGGATTCGGCACTGAAGCTTTCTTT. Its translation: CASGIEGQGFGTEAFF.

This sequence joins TRBV11-2 and TRBJ2-2; tentative D call: TRBD2 (5 bases). The CDR3 covers 13 residues. V lost 1 base, J lost 5 bases, and 5 bases lay in between. The V gene's germline CDR1 is SGHAT and CDR2 FQNNGV. The CDR3 region has the DNA TGTGCCAGCAGCTTAGGAGGGACCGGGGAGCTGTTTTTT. Translating gives CASSLGGTGELFF.

The V and J genes are TRBV6-5 and TRBJ1-3; TRBD1 agrees at 7 bases. Germline lookup yields CDR1 MNHEY and CDR2 SVGAGI. There are 15 residues in the CDR3. Trimming took 6 bases from V and 7 from J; bases not matched to a gene: 12. Here the CDR3 DNA reads TGTGCCAGCAGCGAGGGGGCCGGGCAAGTCAACACCATATATTTT. This gives the protein CASSEGAGQVNTIYF.

The chain has TRBV27 and TRBJ2-2; 7 nucleotides line up with TRBD1. The CDR3 is 16 amino acids. Germline CDR1 is MNHEY and CDR2 is SMNVEV (reference sequence). Trimming took 5 bases from V and 0 from J; bases not matched to a gene: 6. The CDR3 sequence: CASSIGTAANTGELFF. DNA for the CDR3: TGTGCCAGCAGTATAGGGACAGCTGCGAACACCGGGGAGCTGTTTTTT.

This chain connects TRBV11-2 to TRBJ1-6; D unclear. The V end was cut by 5 bases, the J end by 0 bases, with 8 bases between. This CDR3 region has 15 residues. The germline V gene has CDR1 SGHAT and CDR2 FQNNGV. DNA for the CDR3: TGTGCCAGCAGCAAGAGGAGCTCCTATAATTCACCCCTCCACTTT. Its translation is CASSKRSSYNSPLHF.

The chain uses TRBV5-1 and TRBJ1-2, with 7 bases fitting TRBD1. This CDR3 has 14 residues. The V and J ends lost 0 bases and 7 bases, in that order; junction bases with no gene match: 6. Germline CDR1 reads SGHRS; CDR2 reads YFSETQ. CDR3 sequence reads: CASSLGQGLIGYTF. CDR3 sequence (DNA): TGCGCCAGCAGCTTGGGACAGGGCCTAATTGGCTACACCTTC.

The CDR3 sequence: CASSLRDRGNNEQFF. In nucleotides, the CDR3 is TGTGCCAGCAGCTTAAGGGACAGGGGCAACAATGAGCAGTTCTTC. This chain uses TRBV6-5 with TRBJ2-1, with TRBD1 identical over 10 bases. Trimming removed 6 bases from V and 5 bases from J; junction bases left unmatched: 7. The V gene's germline CDR1 is MNHEY and CDR2 SVGAGI. This CDR3 has 15 amino acids.

This chain links TRBV4-1 with TRBJ1-5; D possibly corresponds to TRBD1 (6 bases). The V end lost 0 bases, the J end lost 6 bases, and 15 bases lay between the germline ends. CDR1 is MGHRA and CDR2 is YSYEKL in the germline V gene. The CDR3 is 16 residues long. The CDR3: CASSQDLQGGGQPQHF. The CDR3 DNA follows: TGCGCCAGCAGCCAAGATCTACAGGGTGGGGGTCAGCCCCAGCATTTT.

The chain has TRBV5-6 and TRBJ2-1; D possibly matches TRBD1 or TRBD2 (6 bases each). The CDR3 covers 16 residues. V dropped 4 bases and J dropped 7 bases, with 21 bases sitting between them. Looked up from germline, CDR1 is SGHDT and CDR2 is YYEEEE. The DNA for the CDR3 is TGTGCCAGCAGCGCCTCGGGGGCGCACCCGTGGAATGAGCAGTTCTTC. It specifies CASSASGAHPWNEQFF.

The chain couples TRBV2 to TRBJ1-2, with 8 positions matching TRBD1. This CDR3 is 14 amino acids long. CDR1 is SNHLY and CDR2 is FYNNEI in the germline V gene. J was trimmed by 8 bases and V by 4 bases; bases with no gene match: 9. This CDR3 reads CASSVMGTGGGYTF. The CDR3 nucleotides read TGTGCCAGCAGTGTAATGGGGACAGGAGGAGGCTACACCTTC.

V usage is TRBV5-6 and J usage is TRBJ2-5; D perhaps matches TRBD1 (6 bases). This CDR3 comprises 15 residues. The germline V gene encodes CDR1 SGHDT and CDR2 YYEEEE. Trimming left V 6 bases short and J 2 bases short, with 17 bases between. CDR3 nucleotide sequence: TGTGCCAGCACACTAGTTAGGGGACAACAAGAGACCCAGTACTTC. It codes for CASTLVRGQQETQYF.

The genes are TRBV6-1 and TRBJ2-7, with TRBD1 matching over 10 bases. The CDR3 covers 14 residues. The V and J ends lost 3 bases and 5 bases, in that order; junction bases with no gene match: 4. Per the germline V gene, CDR1 is MNHNS and CDR2 is SASEGT. CDR3 sequence (DNA): TGTGCCAGCAGTGAGCGACAGGGGGCCCACGAGCAGTACTTC. It specifies CASSERQGAHEQYF.

The chain employs TRBV12-3 or TRBV12-4 and TRBJ1-5; a possible D gene is TRBD1 (6 bases). The CDR3 is made up of 13 amino acids. Between the trimmed V and J ends, which lost 3 bases and 9 bases, there was a span of 12 bases. The CDR3 is CASSLTGDRPQHF. The CDR3 region has the DNA TGTGCCAGCAGTTTGACAGGCGATCGGCCCCAGCATTTT.

The chain joins TRBV24-1 to TRBJ2-1, with 8 bases aligning to TRBD1. J was trimmed by 9 bases and V by 5 bases; bases with no gene match: 11. Germline V CDR1 and CDR2: KGHDR, SFDVKD. The CDR3 contains 15 residues. The CDR3 DNA reads as TGTGCCACCAGTGGGACCGGGACAGGATTCATTGAGCAGTTCTTC. The encoded protein is CATSGTGTGFIEQFF.

A single count supports this clone. The chain carries TRBV7-2 and TRBJ2-1; maybe TRBD2 (5 bases). The CDR3 length is 13 residues. Trimming took 5 bases from V and 5 from J, leaving 10 bases between them. Germline assignment: CDR1 SGHTA and CDR2 FQGNSA. CDR3 region: CASSVQADNEQFF. The CDR3 DNA reads TGTGCCAGCAGCGTCCAAGCGGACAATGAGCAGTTCTTC.